Below are 32 T cell receptor beta chains sequenced from a single sample in a study of identifying expanded T cells in peripheral blood. Only in-frame clones appear in the TCRdb table, and some are missing; sequencing was by immunoSEQ multiplex PCR. The sample has 60,000 to 65,000 clones; around four fifths are singletons. Material: blood. The receptors derive from a person aged 18 to 70 in good health.

This chain joins TRBV7-4 and TRBJ2-7, with TRBD1 as a possible D gene (6 bases). The CDR3 extends over 16 amino acids. Germline CDR1 SGHVT, CDR2 SQSDAQ. V was clipped by 0 bases and J by 3 bases, with 15 bases between them. CDR3 bases: TGTGCCAGCAGCTTAGCGAACAGGGAATGGAGCTACGAGCAGTACGTC. Residues: CASSLANREWSYEQYV.

The gene calls are TRBV4-2 and TRBJ2-1, with 11 nucleotides matching TRBD2. This CDR3 has 16 residues. The germline gives CDR1 LGHNA, CDR2 YNFKEQ. V was clipped by 4 bases and J by 6 bases; unmatched bases: 8. The CDR3 sequence: CASSRAGTSGTNEQFF. The CDR3 nucleotides read TGTGCCAGCAGCCGGGCCGGGACTAGCGGAACCAATGAGCAGTTCTTC.

The V gene is TRBV27, the J gene TRBJ2-3; D tentatively fits TRBD1 or TRBD2 (5 bases each). The CDR3 is made up of 11 amino acids. From germline, CDR1 is MNHEY and CDR2 SMNVEV (reference sequence). V lost 7 bases to trimming and J lost 7 bases, with 9 bases between them. The CDR3 DNA reads TGTGCCAGCACGGGACGCAATACGCAGTATTTT. Protein product: CASTGRNTQYF.

The chain employs TRBV7-8 and TRBJ2-5; D remains ambiguous. Germline CDR1 and CDR2: SGHVS and FQNEAQ. This CDR3 is 13 amino acids long. Trimming removed 3 bases at V and 5 bases at J, with 10 bases between. CDR3 residues: CASSLSPSETQYF. CDR3 bases: TGTGCCAGCAGCTTGTCCCCTTCGGAGACCCAGTACTTC.

Of note for this clone: The sample holds other DNA sequences that translate to the same CDR3. The V gene is TRBV5-1, the J gene TRBJ2-5; the D is unclear. The germline V gene has CDR1 SGHRS and CDR2 YFSETQ. The CDR3 is made up of 14 amino acids. Trimming removed 1 base at V and 4 bases at J, with 11 bases between. The CDR3 protein is CASSLLGSRETQYF. For the CDR3, the DNA is TGCGCCAGCAGCTTGTTGGGGTCCCGAGAGACCCAGTACTTC.

The rearrangement links TRBV7-2 to TRBJ1-4; unclear D gene. This CDR3 contains 13 residues. V was clipped by 1 base and J by 8 bases, with 8 bases between them. CDR1 is SGHTA and CDR2 is FQGNSA in the germline V gene. For the CDR3, the DNA is TGTGCCAGCAGCTTAGTCCCTGGGGAAAAACTGTTTTTT. Translating it yields CASSLVPGEKLFF.

The V and J genes are TRBV7-3 and TRBJ1-5; no definite D call. CDR3 length equals 13 residues. The germline CDR1 and CDR2 sequences are SGHTA and FQGTGA. V lost 6 bases to trimming and J lost 3 bases, with 9 bases between them. CDR3 in DNA: TGTGCCAGCAGTTCACGGCCCAATCAGCCCCAGCATTTT. Protein sequence: CASSSRPNQPQHF.

J is TRBJ1-5 and V is TRBV6-1; D gene uncertain. The CDR3 has 15 amino acids. Germline CDR1 is MNHNS and CDR2 is SASEGT. Trimming stripped 3 bases from V and 2 bases from J, with 11 bases between. The CDR3 reads CASSDSGRGNQPQHF. CDR3 DNA: TGTGCCAGCAGTGATAGTGGGCGAGGCAATCAGCCCCAGCATTTT.

J is TRBJ2-1 and V is TRBV7-6; D is perhaps TRBD2 (5 bases). There are 15 residues in the CDR3. Deletions cut 5 bases from V and 6 bases from J, with 17 bases between. Per the germline V gene, CDR1 is SGHVS and CDR2 is FNYEAQ. The CDR3 is CASSVLARQTNEQFF. CDR3 coding DNA: TGTGCCAGCAGCGTCCTAGCCCGGCAAACCAATGAGCAGTTCTTC.

The rearrangement joins TRBV11-3 to TRBJ2-3; D is undetermined. The germline V and J ends were trimmed by 3 bases and 2 bases, with 9 bases remaining between them. Germline CDR1 SGHNT, CDR2 YENEEA. The length of the CDR3 is 14 residues. Here the CDR3 DNA reads TGTGCCAGCAGCTTGGGGTCCAACACAGATACGCAGTATTTT. This translates into CASSLGSNTDTQYF.

This sequence joins TRBV19 and TRBJ1-1; TRBD1 matches 8 bases. Germline V gene sequence: CDR1 LNHDA, CDR2 SQIVND (reference sequence). The CDR3 has 13 residues. The V and J ends lost 3 bases and 7 bases, in that order; junction bases with no gene match: 4. The CDR3 bases are TGTGCCAGTAGTATCCGCAGGGGGCTTGAAGCTTTCTTT. This gives the protein CASSIRRGLEAFF.

This rearrangement joins TRBV9 to TRBJ1-1; D gene ambiguous. Trimming shortened V by 0 bases and J by 5 bases, and 14 bases separated the two germline ends. The germline V gene has CDR1 SGDLS and CDR2 YYNGEE. This CDR3 is built from 15 residues. The CDR3, as DNA: TGTGCCAGCAGCGTAGCCGTCCAGGCTGGGACTGAAGCTTTCTTT. Protein sequence: CASSVAVQAGTEAFF.

The rearrangement links TRBV21-1 to TRBJ1-2; the table calls TRBD1, which could not be checked here. TRBV21-1 is a pseudogene. The CDR3 runs 15 residues. The CDR3 is CASSIFLRQGDGYTF. The CDR3 region has the DNA TGTGCCAGCAGCATTTTTCTAAGACAGGGGGATGGCTACACCTTC.

As DNA, the CDR3 is TGTGCCAGCAGCCCCGATTCGTTTCTAGCCAAAAACATTCAGTACTTC. Its protein is CASSPDSFLAKNIQYF. The rearrangement links TRBV11-2 to TRBJ2-4, with D hard to call. CDR3 length: 16 amino acids. Germline CDR1 is SGHAT and CDR2 is FQNNGV. The V and J ends lost 5 bases and 0 bases respectively, with 14 bases between them.

The rearrangement joins TRBV6-1 to TRBJ2-7; TRBD2 agrees at 9 bases. V was pared by 5 bases and J by 7 bases, with 12 bases of the junction left unmatched. The CDR3 sequence is 15 residues long. Germline V lookup: CDR1 MNHNS, CDR2 SASEGT. This chain's CDR3 is CASSPSGLAKPEQYF. The CDR3 coding sequence is TGTGCCAGCAGTCCATCGGGACTAGCTAAACCAGAGCAGTACTTC.

J is TRBJ1-1 and V is TRBV18; no reliable D call. Germline lookup yields CDR1 KGHSH and CDR2 LQKENI. The CDR3 sequence is 15 residues long. V was shortened by 0 bases and J by 1 base, with 9 bases between the two germline ends. CDR3 sequence: CASSPPLGRNTEAFF. In DNA form, the CDR3 reads TGTGCCAGCTCACCACCCCTGGGAAGGAACACTGAAGCTTTCTTT.

J is TRBJ2-1 and V is TRBV9; no clear D gene. CDR1 and CDR2 from the germline V gene are SGDLS and YYNGEE. V lost 4 bases to trimming and J lost 4 bases, with 21 bases between them. This CDR3 has 17 amino acids. The CDR3 here is CASSLKATTIFYNEQFF. For the CDR3, the DNA is TGTGCCAGCAGCTTAAAGGCTACAACTATTTTTTACAATGAGCAGTTCTTC. Using reference TRBV9 and TRBJ2-1 for the parts outside the CDR3, the full variable domain is DSGVTQTPKHLITATGQRVTLRCSPRSGDLSVYWYQQSLDQGLQFLIQYYNGEERAKGNILERFSAQQFPDLHSELNLSSLELGDSALYFCASSLKATTIFYNEQFFGPGTRLTVL.

The rearrangement uses TRBV2 and TRBJ2-6; maybe TRBD1 (6 bases). The CDR3 totals 15 residues. V was clipped by 6 bases and J by 0 bases, with 9 bases between them. Germline CDR1 and CDR2: SNHLY and FYNNEI. CDR3 sequence reads: CASRGHHSGANVLTF. The CDR3 DNA sequence: TGTGCCAGCAGGGGACACCACTCTGGGGCCAACGTCCTGACTTTC.

A single count supports this clone. The chain is built from TRBV7-9 and TRBJ1-4, with a tentative D call TRBD1 (5 bases). The V and J ends lost 5 bases and 8 bases respectively, with 15 bases between them. The V gene's germline CDR1 is SEHNR and CDR2 FQNEAQ (reference sequence). The CDR3 contains 14 residues. CDR3 sequence: CASSPLGVEEKLFF. In nucleotides, the CDR3 is TGTGCCAGCAGCCCATTGGGGGTAGAGGAAAAACTGTTTTTT.

The gene calls are TRBV7-2 and TRBJ2-7; D uncertain. The germline CDR1 and CDR2 sequences are SGHTA and FQGNSA. Trimming cost V 5 bases and J 7 bases, with 9 bases left between them. The CDR3 spans 11 residues. For the CDR3, the DNA is TGTGCCAGCAGCGCAGGCGTGGAGCAGTACTTC. Translated, it gives CASSAGVEQYF.

The chain uses TRBV7-2 and TRBJ2-3; D is perhaps TRBD1 (6 bases). The CDR3 length is 14 residues. Germline loops: CDR1 SGHTA, CDR2 FQGNSA. V lost 2 bases and J 6 bases, leaving 12 bases between the germline ends. This chain's CDR3 is CASSLTLRGDTQYF. The CDR3 DNA reads TGTGCCAGCAGCTTAACCCTAAGGGGGGATACGCAGTATTTT.

V is TRBV5-4 and J is TRBJ2-4; 10 bases are a match to TRBD1. The length of the CDR3 is 14 residues. Germline values: CDR1 SGHNT, CDR2 YYREEE (reference sequence). With 4 bases clipped from V and 8 bases from J, the junction kept 6 bases outside the gene matches. DNA for the CDR3: TGTGCCAGCAGCCAAGGACAGGGGGGATACATTCAGTACTTC. This translates into CASSQGQGGYIQYF.

This clone occurred once. The chain is built from TRBV30 and TRBJ1-2; 9 bases match TRBD1. Germline assignment: CDR1 GTSNPN and CDR2 SVGIG (reference sequence). There are 13 residues in the CDR3. V lost 5 bases to trimming and J lost 4 bases; unmatched junction nucleotides: 5. Here the CDR3 reads CAWLKQGAYGYTF. The CDR3 nucleotides read TGTGCCTGGTTAAAACAGGGGGCCTATGGCTACACCTTC.

This chain joins TRBV29-1 and TRBJ2-5, with a weak D call TRBD2 (6 bases). Per germline, CDR1 SQVTM and CDR2 ANQGSEA. Trimming stripped 4 bases from V and 1 base from J, with 10 bases between. The CDR3 has 13 amino acids. The CDR3 nucleotides are TGCAGCGTTGCCGGGAGTCTCCAAGAGACCCAGTACTTC. Encoded protein: CSVAGSLQETQYF.

This clone has more than one count but fewer than ten. This chain connects TRBV5-1 to TRBJ2-3, with D tentatively TRBD2 (5 bases). The V end was cut by 0 bases, the J end by 1 base, with 18 bases between. There are 18 residues in the CDR3. The germline V gene has CDR1 SGHRS and CDR2 YFSETQ. Here the CDR3 DNA reads TGCGCCAGCAGCTTGGGCTCTACTACTATGCGGGGCACAGATACGCAGTATTTT. Translating it yields CASSLGSTTMRGTDTQYF.

This chain uses TRBV2 with TRBJ2-7; maybe TRBD2 (5 bases). The germline gives CDR1 SNHLY, CDR2 FYNNEI. The CDR3 runs to 12 residues. Between the trimmed V and J ends, which lost 7 bases and 0 bases, there was a span of 7 bases. CDR3 loop: CASKEVSYEQYV. The CDR3 region has the DNA TGTGCCAGCAAGGAGGTCTCCTACGAGCAGTACGTC.

The CDR3 here is CASSVQGATGELFF. CDR3 DNA: TGTGCCAGCAGCGTACAGGGTGCCACCGGGGAGCTGTTTTTT. This sequence joins TRBV9 and TRBJ2-2; a weak D match, TRBD1 (5 bases). Germline lookup yields CDR1 SGDLS and CDR2 YYNGEE. This CDR3 has 14 residues. Trimming removed 1 base at V and 4 bases at J, with 8 bases between.

The rearrangement joins TRBV6-1 to TRBJ2-1; D possibly corresponds to TRBD2 (6 bases). In germline, CDR1 is MNHNS, CDR2 SASEGT. V shed 8 bases and J shed 7 bases, with 12 bases lying between them. There are 12 residues in the CDR3. CDR3 sequence: CASAGGLNEQFF. CDR3 nucleotide sequence: TGTGCCAGCGCCGGAGGGTTGAATGAGCAGTTCTTC.

The chain uses TRBV20-1 and TRBJ2-1; D unresolved. CDR3 length: 9 residues. CDR1 and CDR2 from the germline V gene are DFQATT and SNEGSKA (reference sequence). The V gene lost 4 bases and the J gene lost 14 bases, with 9 bases spanning the gap. The CDR3 nucleotides read TGCAGTGCTAAACAGAAAAAGTTCTTC. Its protein is CSAKQKKFF.

This rearrangement joins TRBV4-3 to TRBJ1-2; D unresolved. Per germline, CDR1 LGHNA and CDR2 YSLEER. Trimming took off 0 bases at V and 8 bases at J, with 16 bases between the two ends. This CDR3 is 15 amino acids long. The CDR3 here is CASSQDRDWVWGYTF. The DNA of the CDR3 is TGCGCCAGCAGCCAAGATCGCGACTGGGTGTGGGGCTACACCTTC.

The genes are TRBV5-4 and TRBJ1-2, with TRBD1 identical over 7 bases. There are 14 residues in the CDR3. V lost 4 bases, J lost 8 bases, and 11 bases stayed unmatched. The germline V gene encodes CDR1 SGHNT and CDR2 YYREEE (reference sequence). The CDR3 sequence: CASSAGTAFGGYTF. For the CDR3, the DNA is TGTGCCAGCAGCGCGGGGACAGCCTTCGGGGGCTACACCTTC.

The chain is built from TRBV19 and TRBJ2-2, with D perhaps matching TRBD2 (5 bases). Trimming took off 6 bases at V and 4 bases at J, with 15 bases between the two ends. Germline values: CDR1 LNHDA, CDR2 SQIVND (reference sequence). CDR3 length equals 15 residues. The CDR3 loop reads CASSQTNRGTGELFF. CDR3 bases: TGTGCCAGTAGCCAGACTAACCGGGGCACCGGGGAGCTGTTTTTT.